Below, 29 T cell receptor beta chains from the same sample are listed, as sequenced in a study of blood T cell repertoires in COVID-19. The table came from immunoSEQ multiplex PCR; TCRdb's copy has only in-frame clones and leaves some out. The sample lists 27,000 or so clones, about 83% occurring once. The specimen was peripheral blood. These receptors all come from a man between 65 and 79 years old with acute or convalescent COVID-19.

V usage is TRBV10-3 and J usage is TRBJ2-7; 9 bases are shared with TRBD2. This CDR3 comprises 15 residues. CDR1 ENHRY and CDR2 SYGVKD come from the germline V gene. V trimming: 2 bases; J trimming: 3 bases; junction bases outside the gene matches: 5. The chain's CDR3 is CAISEKAGGDYEQYF. DNA of the CDR3: TGTGCCATCAGTGAGAAAGCGGGAGGAGACTACGAGCAGTACTTC.

This chain joins TRBV30 and TRBJ1-1, with D maybe TRBD1 (5 bases). This CDR3 is 11 amino acids long. Trimming shortened V by 2 bases and J by 10 bases, and 11 bases separated the two germline ends. Germline CDR1 reads GTSNPN; CDR2 reads SVGIG (reference sequence). The CDR3 nucleotides are TGTGCCTGGAGTACGACAGTCCCAGCTTTCTTT. Translating gives CAWSTTVPAFF. Full variable domain (outside the CDR3, taken from reference TRBV30 and TRBJ1-1): SQTIHQWPATLVQPVGSPLSLECTVEGTSNPNLYWYRQAAGRGLQLLFYSVGIGQISSEVPQNLSASRPQDRQFILSSKKLLLSDSGFYLCAWSTTVPAFFGQGTRLTVV.

There are a few counts of this clone. The rearrangement uses TRBV20-1 and TRBJ2-3, with D uncertain. Germline V CDR1 and CDR2: DFQATT, SNEGSKA (reference sequence). The CDR3 runs 11 residues. The V gene lost 1 base and the J gene lost 5 bases, with 4 bases spanning the gap. The CDR3 protein is CSARAVDTQYF. For the CDR3, the DNA is TGCAGTGCTAGAGCCGTAGATACGCAGTATTTT.

This clone occurred a few times. The rearrangement uses TRBV11-3 and TRBJ2-2, with 8 bases lining up with TRBD2. J lost 2 bases, V lost 5 bases, and 7 bases had no gene match. The CDR3 has 16 residues. Looked up from germline, CDR1 is SGHNT and CDR2 is YENEEA. CDR3 loop: CASSTGTSKNTGELFF. In DNA form, the CDR3 reads TGTGCCAGCAGCACCGGGACTAGTAAAAACACCGGGGAGCTGTTTTTT.

The V gene is TRBV2, the J gene TRBJ2-5, with D perhaps matching TRBD2 (6 bases). The CDR3 is 13 amino acids. CDR1 is SNHLY, CDR2 FYNNEI, per germline. V lost 5 bases to trimming and J lost 7 bases, with 14 bases between them. The CDR3 region is CASSSGTARTQYF. CDR3 in DNA: TGTGCCAGCAGTTCCGGGACTGCCCGGACCCAGTACTTC. The complete variable domain, with remaining parts taken from reference TRBV2 and TRBJ2-5, reads EPEVTQTPSHQVTQMGQEVILRCVPISNHLYFYWYRQILGQKVEFLVSFYNNEISEKSEIFDDQFSVERPDGSNFTLKIRSTKLEDSAMYFCASSSGTARTQYFGPGTRLLVL.

The chain uses TRBV3-1 (or the pseudogene TRBV3-2) and TRBJ2-7, with D possibly being TRBD1 (5 bases). V shed 0 bases and J shed 7 bases, with 10 bases lying between them. The CDR3 covers 13 residues. From germline, CDR1 is LGHDT and CDR2 YNNKEL (reference sequence). The CDR3 nucleotides are TGTGCCAGCAGCCAAGATGGGGCAAAGGAGCAGTACTTC. Translated, it gives CASSQDGAKEQYF.

The genes are TRBV5-5 and TRBJ1-1, with unresolved D. The CDR3 runs 15 residues. Looked up from germline, CDR1 is SGHKS and CDR2 is YYEKEE (reference sequence). Trimming took 3 bases from V and 2 from J, leaving 14 bases between them. The CDR3 here is CASSWGPGVNTEAFF. CDR3 coding DNA: TGTGCCAGCAGCTGGGGTCCCGGGGTCAACACTGAAGCTTTCTTT.

This sequence joins TRBV10-1 and TRBJ2-2, with D tentatively TRBD1 (5 bases). The CDR3 loop spans 14 amino acids. Trimming cost V 0 bases and J 6 bases, with 8 bases left between them. CDR1 is WNHNN, CDR2 SYGVQD, per germline (reference sequence). The CDR3 region has the DNA TGCGCCAGCAGTGAGTCGGAAGGGGCCGGGGAGCTGTTTTTT. Protein: CASSESEGAGELFF.

The genes are TRBV6-1 and TRBJ1-1, with a weak D call TRBD1 (5 bases). V gave up 5 bases and J gave up 0 bases, with 7 bases separating them. The CDR3 sequence is 13 residues long. Looked up from germline, CDR1 is MNHNS and CDR2 is SASEGT. CDR3 sequence (DNA): TGTGCCAGCAGTAGACAGCTGAACACTGAAGCTTTCTTT. Translated: CASSRQLNTEAFF.

This clone occurred once. The rearrangement links TRBV11-2 to TRBJ2-7, with TRBD1 as a possible D gene (6 bases). V was trimmed by 5 bases and J by 5 bases, leaving 16 bases between them. The germline V gene has CDR1 SGHAT and CDR2 FQNNGV. The CDR3 sequence is 14 residues long. The CDR3 region has the DNA TGTGCCAGCAGCGTCACAGGGTATTTCGACGAGCAGTACTTC. Protein sequence: CASSVTGYFDEQYF.

The chain joins TRBV19 to TRBJ1-5; the D is unclear. Germline V lookup: CDR1 LNHDA, CDR2 SQIVND (reference sequence). The CDR3 is 15 residues long. The ends were cut back, 4 bases at V and 2 bases at J, with 12 bases in the middle. CDR3 sequence: CASSKTTRGNQPQHF. In DNA, the CDR3 is TGTGCCAGTAGTAAAACGACTCGGGGCAATCAGCCCCAGCATTTT.

The chain uses TRBV6-2 or TRBV6-3 and TRBJ1-4, with D maybe TRBD1 (6 bases). The CDR3 is 15 residues long. Trimming stripped 6 bases from V and 8 bases from J, with 19 bases between. Germline-derived CDR1 and CDR2 are MNHEY and SVGEGT. CDR3 protein: CASSLGFGGREKLFF. The CDR3 nucleotides read TGTGCCAGCAGCCTGGGGTTTGGGGGCCGCGAAAAACTGTTTTTT.

The rearrangement links TRBV7-2 to TRBJ1-4; the D is unclear. Deletions cut 2 bases from V and 8 bases from J, with 9 bases between. The germline V gene encodes CDR1 SGHTA and CDR2 FQGNSA. The CDR3 runs 13 residues. The CDR3 coding sequence is TGTGCCAGCAGCTTAAATCAAATGGAAAAACTGTTTTTT. Encoded protein: CASSLNQMEKLFF. Complete variable domain (other parts from reference TRBV7-2 and TRBJ1-4): GAGVSQSPSNKVTEKGKDVELRCDPISGHTALYWYRQSLGQGLEFLIYFQGNSAPDKSGLPSDRFSAERTGGSVSTLTIQRTQQEDSAVYLCASSLNQMEKLFFGSGTQLSVL.

V gene TRBV18 combines with J gene TRBJ2-3; D not certain. Trimming pared 0 bases from V and 1 base from J, leaving 11 bases between. Germline V CDR1 and CDR2: KGHSH, LQKENI. This CDR3 region has 16 residues. The CDR3 spells CASSPPPRSGTDTQYF. The CDR3 DNA sequence: TGTGCCAGCTCACCACCTCCCCGATCGGGCACAGATACGCAGTATTTT.

This chain joins TRBV5-4 and TRBJ2-6, with D unclear. CDR3 length: 16 residues. CDR1 is SGHNT, CDR2 YYREEE, per germline (reference sequence). V lost 0 bases and J lost 3, with 10 bases in between. This chain's CDR3 is CASSLEIYGGANVLTF. The CDR3 DNA reads as TGTGCCAGCAGCTTGGAAATCTATGGTGGGGCCAACGTCCTGACTTTC. The full variable domain, with the rest looked up from reference TRBV5-4 and TRBJ2-6, is ETGVTQSPTHLIKTRGQQVTLRCSSQSGHNTVSWYQQALGQGPQFIFQYYREEENGRGNFPPRFSGLQFPNYSSELNVNALELDDSALYLCASSLEIYGGANVLTFGAGSRLTVL.

CDR3 sequence (DNA): TGTGCCACCAGGGCGGGGGACGCAGAGACCCAGTACTTC. This codes for CATRAGDAETQYF. V and J are TRBV24-1 and TRBJ2-5; 7 bases align to TRBD2. V lost 7 bases to trimming and J lost 4 bases; unmatched junction nucleotides: 5. Germline-derived CDR1 and CDR2 are KGHDR and SFDVKD. This CDR3 has 13 residues.

The chain has TRBV28 and TRBJ2-1, with TRBD1 matching over 10 bases. The trim removed 5 bases at V and 6 bases at J, leaving 7 bases unmatched. This CDR3 comprises 15 residues. Germline CDR1 reads MDHEN; CDR2 reads SYDVKM. CDR3 nucleotides: TGTGCCAGCAGTCTACCGGGACAGGGGCTCAATGAGCAGTTCTTC. This sequence encodes CASSLPGQGLNEQFF.

The table lists this clone with a count of one. V and J are TRBV12-5 and TRBJ1-3; no clear D gene. The V end lost 3 bases, the J end lost 0 bases, and 6 bases lay between the germline ends. This CDR3 has 14 amino acids. In germline, CDR1 is LGHNT, CDR2 FRNRAP. CDR3 sequence reads: CASGFWSSGNTIYF. The CDR3 DNA reads TGTGCTAGTGGTTTTTGGAGCTCTGGAAACACCATATATTTT.

This clone is a singleton in its sample. J is TRBJ2-1 and V is TRBV30; TRBD2 matches 8 bases. The germline V gene encodes CDR1 GTSNPN and CDR2 SVGIG (reference sequence). The junction had 11 bases not matched to a gene; V was cut back by 5 bases and J by 8 bases. The CDR3 sequence is 14 residues long. The CDR3 loop is CAWDRGLASDEQFF. CDR3 sequence (DNA): TGTGCCTGGGACCGAGGACTAGCAAGCGATGAGCAGTTCTTC.

The CDR3 spells CASRRRTGGTNEQFF. Here the CDR3 DNA reads TGTGCCAGCAGGCGTAGGACAGGGGGGACCAATGAGCAGTTCTTC. The V and J genes are TRBV27 and TRBJ2-1; 10 bases match TRBD1. Trimming cost V 6 bases and J 6 bases; bases outside gene matches: 8. CDR3 length equals 15 residues. The V gene's germline CDR1 is MNHEY and CDR2 SMNVEV (reference sequence).

The CDR3 loop reads CASSKSGDARYYGYTF. The CDR3 bases are TGTGCCAGTAGTAAGTCAGGGGACGCGCGGTACTATGGCTACACCTTC. The chain combines TRBV19 with TRBJ1-2; a weak D match, TRBD1 (6 bases). The CDR3 is 16 amino acids. Looked up from germline, CDR1 is LNHDA and CDR2 is SQIVND (reference sequence). V shed 4 bases and J shed 3 bases, with 18 bases lying between them.

The genes are TRBV7-2 and TRBJ2-2; 9 nucleotides match TRBD2. Germline trimming cut 7 bases from V and 6 bases from J; bases unmatched to any gene: 6. Germline V CDR1 and CDR2: SGHTA, FQGNSA. The CDR3 covers 14 residues. The chain's CDR3 is CASMRLAGSGELFF. The CDR3 DNA reads TGTGCCAGCATGCGCCTAGCGGGATCCGGGGAGCTGTTTTTT.

CDR3 in DNA: TGTGCCAGCAGCTTAGAGGGGGGGAGCTCCTACAATGAGCAGTTCTTC. Encoded protein: CASSLEGGSSYNEQFF. The rearrangement uses TRBV11-2 and TRBJ2-1; 7 positions agree with TRBD2. This CDR3 has 16 residues. With V trimmed by 0 bases and J by 0 bases, 2 bases remained unmatched. Germline V CDR1 and CDR2: SGHAT, FQNNGV.

V gene TRBV7-9 combines with J gene TRBJ2-7, with 10 positions matching TRBD1. The V gene's germline CDR1 is SEHNR and CDR2 FQNEAQ (reference sequence). The CDR3 loop spans 14 amino acids. V dropped 5 bases and J dropped 3; count of bases not matched to a gene: 4. CDR3 nucleotides: TGTGCCAGCAGCAAGGGACAGGGGTTCTACGAGCAGTACTTC. It encodes CASSKGQGFYEQYF.

The gene calls are TRBV6-6 and TRBJ1-4; 7 bases are shared with TRBD1. The CDR3 is 15 amino acids. The germline V gene encodes CDR1 MNHNY and CDR2 SVGAGI (reference sequence). V lost 6 bases to trimming and J lost 8 bases; unmatched junction nucleotides: 12. CDR3 sequence (DNA): TGTGCCAGCAGGCGGACCGGGACAGCACAAGAAAAACTGTTTTTT. Protein product: CASRRTGTAQEKLFF.

This clone has just one count. V is TRBV6-5 and J is TRBJ2-3; 10 bases align to TRBD2. Germline CDR1 reads MNHEY; CDR2 reads SVGAGI. Trimming cost V 4 bases and J 4 bases; bases outside gene matches: 5. There are 15 residues in the CDR3. CDR3 amino acids: CASSSTSGLPDTQYF. In DNA, the CDR3 is TGTGCCAGCAGTTCGACTAGCGGGTTACCAGATACGCAGTATTTT.

J is TRBJ1-1 and V is TRBV5-1, with 8 bases lining up with TRBD1. V gave up 3 bases and J gave up 3 bases; unmatched junction bases: 4. This CDR3 region has 14 residues. Germline assignment: CDR1 SGHRS and CDR2 YFSETQ. CDR3 sequence reads: CASSSMDRDTEAFF. The CDR3 DNA reads TGCGCCAGCAGCTCAATGGACAGGGACACTGAAGCTTTCTTT.

This clone appeared a single time. CDR3 sequence: CASSYSRPNTEAFF. The CDR3 DNA sequence: TGTGCCAGCAGTTACTCGCGGCCGAACACTGAAGCTTTCTTT. The chain is built from TRBV6-5 and TRBJ1-1; unclear D gene. This CDR3 is built from 14 residues. Germline V lookup: CDR1 MNHEY, CDR2 SVGAGI. V lost 0 bases to trimming and J lost 1 base, with 6 bases between them.

The CDR3 nucleotides are TGTGCCAGCAGCCCACAGACAGGGGATACTGAAGCTTTCTTT. Its translation is CASSPQTGDTEAFF. The chain combines TRBV7-3 with TRBJ1-1; 8 bases are a match to TRBD1. The ends lost 5 bases at V and 5 bases at J; junction bases unmatched: 7. Germline assignment: CDR1 SGHTA and CDR2 FQGTGA. The CDR3 sequence is 14 residues long.